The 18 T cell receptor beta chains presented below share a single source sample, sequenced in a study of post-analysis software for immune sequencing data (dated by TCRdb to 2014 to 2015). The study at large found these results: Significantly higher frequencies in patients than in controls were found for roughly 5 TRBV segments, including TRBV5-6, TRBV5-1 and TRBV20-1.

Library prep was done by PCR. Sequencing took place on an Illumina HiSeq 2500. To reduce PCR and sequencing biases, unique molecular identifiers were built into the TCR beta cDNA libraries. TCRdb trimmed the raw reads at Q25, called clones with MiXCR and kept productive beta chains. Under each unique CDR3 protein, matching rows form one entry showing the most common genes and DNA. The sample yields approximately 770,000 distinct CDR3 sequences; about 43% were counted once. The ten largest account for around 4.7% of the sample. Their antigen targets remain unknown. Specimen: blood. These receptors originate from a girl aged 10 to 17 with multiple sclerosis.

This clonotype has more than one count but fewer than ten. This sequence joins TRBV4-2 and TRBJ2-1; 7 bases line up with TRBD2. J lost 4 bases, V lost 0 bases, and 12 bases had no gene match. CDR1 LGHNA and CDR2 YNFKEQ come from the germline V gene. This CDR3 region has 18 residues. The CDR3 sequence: CASSQESGGLAAYNEQFF. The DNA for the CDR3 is TGTGCCAGCAGCCAAGAATCGGGGGGACTGGCCGCGTACAATGAGCAGTTCTTC.

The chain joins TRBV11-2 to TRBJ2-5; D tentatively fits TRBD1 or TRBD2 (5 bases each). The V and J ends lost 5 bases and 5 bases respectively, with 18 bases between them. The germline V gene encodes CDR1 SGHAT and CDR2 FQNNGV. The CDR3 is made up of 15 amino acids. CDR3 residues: CASSHVGERSETQYF. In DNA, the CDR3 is TGTGCCAGCAGCCATGTGGGGGAAAGGTCCGAGACCCAGTACTTC.

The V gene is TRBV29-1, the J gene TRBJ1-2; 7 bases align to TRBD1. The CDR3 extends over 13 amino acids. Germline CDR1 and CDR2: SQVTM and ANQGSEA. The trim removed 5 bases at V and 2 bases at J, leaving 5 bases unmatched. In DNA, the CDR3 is TGCAGCGTTACGGGACAGACGAACTATGGCTACACCTTC. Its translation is CSVTGQTNYGYTF.

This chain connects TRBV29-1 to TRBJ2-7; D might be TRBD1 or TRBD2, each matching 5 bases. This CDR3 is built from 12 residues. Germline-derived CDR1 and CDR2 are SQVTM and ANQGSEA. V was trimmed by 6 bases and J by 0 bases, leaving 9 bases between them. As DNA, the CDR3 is TGCAGCGTCCGGGACGGCTCCTACGAGCAGTACTTC. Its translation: CSVRDGSYEQYF.

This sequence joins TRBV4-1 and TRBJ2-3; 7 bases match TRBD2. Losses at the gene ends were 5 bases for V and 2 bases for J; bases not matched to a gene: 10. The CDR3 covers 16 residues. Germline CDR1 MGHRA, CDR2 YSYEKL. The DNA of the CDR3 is TGCGCCAGCAGCGCCAGCGGGACCCAAGACACAGATACGCAGTATTTT. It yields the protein CASSASGTQDTDTQYF.

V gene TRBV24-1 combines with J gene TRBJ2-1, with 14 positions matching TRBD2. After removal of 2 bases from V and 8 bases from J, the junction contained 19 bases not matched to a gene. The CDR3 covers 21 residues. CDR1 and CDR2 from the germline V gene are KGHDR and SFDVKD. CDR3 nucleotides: TGTGCCACCAGTGATTCGCCGGCGAGGGGACTAGCGGGAGAGGGGTGGCATGAGCAGTTCTTC. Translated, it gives CATSDSPARGLAGEGWHEQFF.

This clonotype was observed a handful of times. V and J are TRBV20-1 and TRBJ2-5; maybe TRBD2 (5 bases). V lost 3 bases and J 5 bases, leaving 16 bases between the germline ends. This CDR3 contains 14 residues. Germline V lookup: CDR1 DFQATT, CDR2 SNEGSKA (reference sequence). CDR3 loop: CSAREVYSRETQYF. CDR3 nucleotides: TGCAGTGCTAGGGAGGTCTACTCGCGGGAGACCCAGTACTTC.

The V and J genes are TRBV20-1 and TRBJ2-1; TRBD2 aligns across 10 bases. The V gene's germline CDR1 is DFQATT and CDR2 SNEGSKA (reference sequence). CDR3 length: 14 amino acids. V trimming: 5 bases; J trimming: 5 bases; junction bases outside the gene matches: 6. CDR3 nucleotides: TGCAGTGCTTTGGGACTAGCGACCAACAATGAGCAGTTCTTC. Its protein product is CSALGLATNNEQFF.

For the CDR3, the DNA is TGTGCCAGCAGGCACTCAAACAATGAGCAGTTCTTC. It translates to CASRHSNNEQFF. The V and J genes are TRBV12-3 or TRBV12-4 and TRBJ2-1; D is uncertain. V was pared by 6 bases and J by 5 bases, with 8 bases between. The CDR3 is 12 amino acids.

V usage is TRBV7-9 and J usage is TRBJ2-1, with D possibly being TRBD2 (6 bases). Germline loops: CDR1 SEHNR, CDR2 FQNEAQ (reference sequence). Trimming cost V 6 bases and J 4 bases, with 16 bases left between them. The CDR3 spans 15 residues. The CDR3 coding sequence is TGTGCCAGCAGTACGAGCCGGGACTCTTACAATGAGCAGTTCTTC. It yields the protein CASSTSRDSYNEQFF.

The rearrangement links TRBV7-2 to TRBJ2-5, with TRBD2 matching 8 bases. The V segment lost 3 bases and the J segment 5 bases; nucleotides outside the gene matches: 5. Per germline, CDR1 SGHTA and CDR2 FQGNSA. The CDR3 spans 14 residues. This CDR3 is CASSFGTRSETQYF. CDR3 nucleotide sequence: TGTGCCAGCAGCTTCGGGACTAGGTCGGAGACCCAGTACTTC.

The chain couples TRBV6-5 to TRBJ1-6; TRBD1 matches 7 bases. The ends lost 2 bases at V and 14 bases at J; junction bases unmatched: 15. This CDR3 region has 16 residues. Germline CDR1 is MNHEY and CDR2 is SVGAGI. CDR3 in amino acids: CASSYRGLPRNIALHF. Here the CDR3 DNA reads TGTGCCAGCAGTTACAGGGGGCTGCCGAGAAATATAGCCCTCCACTTT.

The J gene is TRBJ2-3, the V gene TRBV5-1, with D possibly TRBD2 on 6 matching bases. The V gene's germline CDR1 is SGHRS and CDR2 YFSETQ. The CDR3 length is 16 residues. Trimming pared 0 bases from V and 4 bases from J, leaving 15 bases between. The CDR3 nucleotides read TGCGCCAGCAGCTTGGCCCCGGGAGTAGGCGCAGATACGCAGTATTTT. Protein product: CASSLAPGVGADTQYF.

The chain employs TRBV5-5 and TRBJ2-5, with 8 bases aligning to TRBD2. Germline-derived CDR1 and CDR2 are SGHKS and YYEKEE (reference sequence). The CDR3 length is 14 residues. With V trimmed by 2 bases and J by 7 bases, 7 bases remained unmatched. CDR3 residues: CASSFDSGSGTQYF. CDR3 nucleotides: TGTGCCAGCAGCTTCGACAGCGGGAGTGGGACCCAGTACTTC.

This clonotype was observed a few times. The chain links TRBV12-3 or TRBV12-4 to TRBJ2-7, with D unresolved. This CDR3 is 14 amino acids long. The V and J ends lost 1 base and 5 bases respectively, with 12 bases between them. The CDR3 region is CASSLGTGFDEQYF. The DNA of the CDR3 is TGTGCCAGCAGTTTAGGGACCGGTTTCGACGAGCAGTACTTC.

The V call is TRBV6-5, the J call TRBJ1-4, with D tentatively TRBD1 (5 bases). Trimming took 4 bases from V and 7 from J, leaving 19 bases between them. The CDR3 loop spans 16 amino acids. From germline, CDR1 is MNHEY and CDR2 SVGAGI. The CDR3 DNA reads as TGTGCCAGCAGTTCCCCCTCGACAGCCAAGGGTGAAAAACTGTTTTTT. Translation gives CASSSPSTAKGEKLFF.

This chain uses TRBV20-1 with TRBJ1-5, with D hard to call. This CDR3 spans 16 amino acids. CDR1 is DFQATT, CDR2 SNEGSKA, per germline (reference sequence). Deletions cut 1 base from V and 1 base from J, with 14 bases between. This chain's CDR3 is CSARVPREGSNQPQHF. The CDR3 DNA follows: TGCAGTGCTAGAGTACCGAGGGAAGGGAGCAATCAGCCCCAGCATTTT.

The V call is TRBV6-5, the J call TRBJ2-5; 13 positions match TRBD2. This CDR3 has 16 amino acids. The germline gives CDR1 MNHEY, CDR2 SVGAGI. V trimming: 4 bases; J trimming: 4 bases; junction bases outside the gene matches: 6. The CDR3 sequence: CASSSGLAGVGETQYF. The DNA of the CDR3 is TGTGCCAGCAGTTCTGGACTAGCGGGAGTTGGAGAGACCCAGTACTTC.